This T cell receptor beta chain derives from a study of T-cell memory formation after mild COVID-19. Study information: Clustering of TCRs was largely donor specific. Study findings and constraints: Balance between CD4 and CD8 was seen in clones contracting day 15 to 85, and a CD4+ lean was seen in later expanders. Some responding clones appeared in pre-infection memory, suggesting cross-reactive memory joined.

UMIs and sample barcodes were carried by the TCR alpha and TCR beta cDNA libraries that 5'RACE produced using constant-segment primers. TCRdb re-called the 5' RACE reads through MiXCR, storing one row per CDR3 protein. Altogether around 250,000 distinct CDR3 sequences are present, 16% being singletons, with the ten largest covering about 23%. This clonotype showed up just a few times. Antigen: not known. The germline V and J ends were trimmed by 4 bases and 8 bases, with 20 bases remaining between them. The CDR3 extends over 15 amino acids. The germline V gene encodes CDR1 MNHNY and CDR2 SVGAGI (reference sequence).

Sequenced input: PBMCs or a T cell subset sorted from them (not recorded which). The TCR sequence derives from a man aged 18 to 30 who had mild COVID-19 (a few samples of this study predate the infection). Cell type and time point are not known. This rearrangement joins TRBV6-6 to TRBJ1-1; D is perhaps TRBD1 (6 bases). CDR3 nucleotides: TGTGCCAGCAGTTCAACGGACAGCAGAGACTCGGAAGCTTTCTTT. Its protein is CASSSTDSRDSEAFF.